The present T cell receptor (beta chain) was sequenced within a study of T cells in Graves' hyperthyroidism and ophthalmopathy. Overall study: Sampling of peripheral blood happened at initial diagnosis, prior to any treatment.

Using RNA transcripts as the source, TCR beta CDR3 regions were amplified. HTBI primers were employed in a first-round RT-PCR of the TCR CDR3. TCRdb re-derived calls from the multiplex PCR reads in MiXCR, one entry per CDR3 protein. The data contain around 350,000 distinct CDR3 sequences, roughly 15% of them seen just once; the ten biggest clones take up around a fifth. Study-wide results and caveats: Classification by a 13 V-J model distinguished ophthalmopathy from stable hyperthyroidism. Ophthalmopathy onset followed model prediction by a median roughly six months.

This clonotype was detected a few times. No antigen is known for it. The specimen sequenced was blood. This receptor was taken from a woman aged 25-40 years with Graves' ophthalmopathy.

CDR3 region: CASSDPGAPLRQYF. DNA of the CDR3: TGTGCCAGCAGTGACCCGGGGGCCCCGCTACGGCAGTACTTC. The genes are TRBV6-1 and TRBJ2-7; the D call may be TRBD1 or TRBD2 (6 bases each). CDR3 length equals 14 residues. V was shortened by 3 bases and J by 9 bases, with 18 bases between the two germline ends. Looked up from germline, CDR1 is MNHNS and CDR2 is SASEGT.